These T cell receptor beta chains were read from a single sample in a study of shared clonotypes between healthy human individuals. TCRdb keeps only in-frame clones here, not all; method: immunoSEQ multiplex PCR. The table has just over 2,000,000 clones, about 94% seen once. Material for sequencing was naive CD8+ T cells sorted from blood. All receptors come from a man aged 18 to 29 in good health. Both conserved end residues are part of each CDR3. The order of the fields is J gene, D gene, clone size, V gene, CDR3 protein, CDR3 DNA. The D gene is left open where the match is weak. Clone sizes are given selectively: once, few, many, or a class where the clone is expanded.

TRBJ2-1 | TRBD1 | NA | TRBV9 | CASSVEKGASHNEQFF | TGTGCCAGCAGCGTAGAGAAGGGGGCCTCACACAATGAGCAGTTCTTC
TRBJ2-7 | NA | once | TRBV13 | CASTERGFHEQYF | TGTGCCAGCACAGAAAGGGGGTTCCACGAGCAGTACTTC
TRBJ1-1 | TRBD1 | NA | TRBV2 | CASSPGTGNTEAFF | TGTGCCAGCAGCCCGGGGACAGGGAACACTGAAGCTTTCTTT
TRBJ1-2 | TRBD1 | NA | TRBV6-1 | CASSEGTGGYGYTF | TGTGCCAGCAGTGAAGGCACAGGGGGCTATGGCTACACCTTC
TRBJ2-2 | NA | few | TRBV13 | CATTGVNTGELFF | TGTGCCACCACGGGGGTAAACACCGGGGAGCTGTTTTTT
TRBJ2-7 | NA | NA | TRBV10-3 | CAISESTSGKGYEQYF | TGTGCCATCAGTGAGTCGACGTCAGGGAAGGGCTACGAGCAGTACTTC
TRBJ1-3 | NA | once | TRBV7-9 | CASSLFSGNTIYF | TGTGCCAGCAGCTTATTTTCCGGAAACACCATATATTTT
TRBJ1-3 | NA | NA | TRBV13 | CASSPPSSGNTIYF | TGTGCCAGCAGCCCTCCGAGCTCTGGAAACACCATATATTTT
TRBJ2-3 | NA | NA | TRBV4-1 | CASSQDPGPVDTQYF | TGCGCCAGCAGCCAAGATCCAGGACCTGTGGATACGCAGTATTTT
TRBJ2-7 | TRBD1 | NA | TRBV5-1 | CASSAWTGEHEQYF | TGCGCCAGCAGCGCGTGGACAGGGGAGCACGAGCAGTACTTC
TRBJ2-1 | TRBD1 | once | TRBV10-1 | CASPGTVHNEQFF | TGCGCCAGTCCCGGGACAGTTCACAATGAGCAGTTCTTC
TRBJ2-7 | NA | NA | TRBV7-2 | CASSLLDVSYEQYF | TGTGCCAGCAGCTTACTAGACGTCTCCTACGAGCAGTACTTC
TRBJ2-5 | NA | NA | TRBV27 | CASSPTGPRETQYF | TGTGCCAGCAGTCCTACAGGGCCGCGGGAGACCCAGTACTTC
TRBJ2-7 | NA | NA | TRBV6-6 | CASSHLAGLGEQYF | TGTGCCAGCAGTCACCTTGCGGGACTCGGGGAGCAGTACTTC
TRBJ2-7 | NA | NA | TRBV4-1 | CASSHKETPGEAYEQYF | TGCGCCAGCAGCCATAAAGAGACTCCGGGGGAGGCCTACGAGCAGTACTTC
TRBJ1-1 | NA | once | TRBV6-5 | CASSYSPGGNTEAFF | TGTGCCAGCAGTTACTCGCCAGGCGGCAACACTGAAGCTTTCTTT
TRBJ2-3 | TRBD2 | NA | TRBV30 | CAWSLAGPTDTQYF | TGTGCCTGGAGCCTAGCGGGGCCCACAGATACGCAGTATTTT
TRBJ2-7 | TRBD1 | NA | TRBV6-5 | CASSAGTGHYEQYF | TGTGCCAGCAGTGCCGGGACAGGACACTACGAGCAGTACTTC
TRBJ1-1 | NA | NA | TRBV5-1 | CASSLDVNTEAFF | TGCGCCAGCAGCCTCGACGTGAACACTGAAGCTTTCTTT
TRBJ2-1 | TRBD2 | NA | TRBV15 | CATSRGTSGIRHEQFF | TGTGCCACCAGCAGGGGAACTAGCGGGATAAGACATGAGCAGTTCTTC
TRBJ2-1 | TRBD2 | NA | TRBV5-6 | CASSPGLAEIYNEQFF | TGTGCCAGCAGCCCGGGACTAGCGGAAATTTACAATGAGCAGTTCTTC
TRBJ2-3 | NA | NA | TRBV4-1 | CASSQLQESVGTDTQYF | TGCGCCAGCAGCCAACTGCAAGAGAGCGTTGGGACAGATACGCAGTATTTT
TRBJ1-2 | NA | NA | TRBV2 | CASGSTGGYTF | TGTGCCAGCGGGAGTACAGGAGGCTACACCTTC
TRBJ1-1 | TRBD1 | NA | TRBV5-1 | CASSAGTGTDTEAFF | TGCGCCAGCAGCGCCGGGACAGGGACGGACACTGAAGCTTTCTTT
TRBJ2-1 | TRBD2 | NA | TRBV4-1 | CASSRYGSGLGDNEQFF | TGCGCCAGCAGCCGGTATGGGTCGGGACTAGGCGACAATGAGCAGTTCTTC
TRBJ2-7 | NA | NA | TRBV15 | CATSRDLAASYEQYF | TGTGCCACCAGCAGAGATTTGGCAGCTTCCTACGAGCAGTACTTC
TRBJ1-4 | TRBD1 | NA | TRBV2 | CATLNRGELFF | TGTGCCACCTTAAACAGGGGAGAACTGTTTTTT
TRBJ2-7 | NA | NA | TRBV5-6 | CASSFDQSYEQYF | TGTGCCAGCAGCTTCGACCAATCCTACGAGCAGTACTTC
TRBJ1-2 | NA | NA | TRBV4-1 | CASSQDRDGGYGYTF | TGCGCCAGCAGCCAAGATCGCGACGGAGGCTATGGCTACACCTTC
TRBJ1-3 | NA | NA | TRBV9 | CASSAISGNTIYF | TGTGCCAGCAGCGCGATCTCTGGAAACACCATATATTTT
TRBJ1-5 | NA | NA | TRBV5-6 | CASSLGQIEAQHF | TGTGCCAGCAGCTTGGGTCAAATCGAGGCCCAGCATTTT
TRBJ2-7 | NA | NA | TRBV4-3 | CASSQVSTPSYEQYF | TGCGCCAGCAGCCAAGTCTCAACCCCATCCTACGAGCAGTACTTC
TRBJ1-1 | NA | NA | TRBV4-3 | CASSHTEGQLPNGEAFF | TGCGCCAGCAGCCACACCGAAGGACAGCTTCCGAACGGTGAAGCTTTCTTT
TRBJ2-3 | NA | NA | TRBV4-1 | CASSLRLHTDTQYF | TGCGCCAGCAGCCTACGACTCCACACAGATACGCAGTATTTT
TRBJ2-5 | TRBD1 | NA | TRBV29-1 | CSVEELQGKETQYF | TGCAGCGTTGAGGAATTACAGGGGAAAGAGACCCAGTACTTC
TRBJ2-7 | NA | NA | TRBV6-5 | CASSPRGGIYEQYF | TGTGCCAGCAGTCCCCGGGGAGGAATTTACGAGCAGTACTTC
TRBJ1-1 | TRBD1 | NA | TRBV27 | CASSSNGQGEAFF | TGTGCCAGCAGTTCGAACGGACAGGGAGAAGCTTTCTTT
TRBJ2-7 | TRBD2 | NA | TRBV6-5 | CASSYVGGSYEQYF | TGTGCCAGCAGTTACGTCGGGGGGTCCTACGAGCAGTACTTC
TRBJ2-7 | NA | few | TRBV5-6 | CASSPLGTAYEQYF | TGTGCCAGCAGCCCCCTCGGGACGGCCTACGAGCAGTACTTC
TRBJ2-7 | NA | NA | TRBV27 | CASSGTGGLAAPYEQYF | TGTGCCAGCAGCGGGACAGGGGGACTAGCGGCCCCCTACGAGCAGTACTTC
TRBJ2-7 | NA | NA | TRBV9 | CASSAGLAPLEQYF | TGTGCCAGCAGCGCGGGGCTGGCACCCTTGGAGCAGTACTTC
TRBJ2-7 | NA | NA | TRBV5-1 | CASSLAFEGTYEQYF | TGCGCCAGCAGCTTGGCCTTTGAGGGAACCTACGAGCAGTACTTC
TRBJ2-3 | NA | NA | TRBV10-3 | CAISESDSAETDTQYF | TGTGCCATCAGTGAGTCGGATTCAGCGGAGACAGATACGCAGTATTTT
TRBJ2-7 | NA | NA | TRBV5-4 | CASSLDGGRFYEQYF | TGTGCCAGCAGCTTGGATGGGGGGCGCTTTTACGAGCAGTACTTC
TRBJ2-3 | NA | NA | TRBV7-8 | CASSLVRGTTDTQYF | TGTGCCAGCAGCTTAGTGCGGGGCACCACAGATACGCAGTATTTT